The rows below give T cell receptor beta chains drawn from one sample of a study of early T cells in non-severe SARS-CoV-2 infection. TCRdb passed the 5' RACE reads through MiXCR, listing each CDR3 protein once. The sample contains 64,000 or so distinct CDR3 sequences, around 13% of which appear only once. Source material: whole blood. Receptor source: an adult who was a healthcare worker with PCR-confirmed SARS-CoV-2 infection or an uninfected control (not recorded which). Each CDR3 is given with its conserved first and last residue. The D gene is left open where the match is weak. Not every row has a clone size; where given, it reads once, few, many or a size class.

j_gene: TRBJ2-1
v_gene: TRBV6-5
abundance: few
d_gene: .
CDR3nt: TGTGCCAGCACCCGGACACGGGGGAGCTACAATGAGCAGTTCTTC
CDR3aa: CASTRTRGSYNEQFF

j_gene: TRBJ2-7
v_gene: TRBV7-6
abundance: medium-sized
d_gene: TRBD1
CDR3nt: TGTGCCAGCAGCTTAGCGGGACAGGGGGTAAACGAGCAGTACTTC
CDR3aa: CASSLAGQGVNEQYF

j_gene: TRBJ1-2
v_gene: TRBV20-1
abundance: .
d_gene: TRBD1
CDR3nt: TGCAGTGCTATAACAGGGGCCAACTATGGCTACACCTTC
CDR3aa: CSAITGANYGYTF

j_gene: TRBJ2-5
v_gene: TRBV7-9
abundance: few
d_gene: .
CDR3nt: TGTGCCAGCAGCTTAGATTACAACCAAGAGACCCAGTACTTC
CDR3aa: CASSLDYNQETQYF

j_gene: TRBJ1-1
v_gene: TRBV3-1
abundance: few
d_gene: .
CDR3nt: TGTGCCAGCAGCCAAGCGGGAATTGAAGCTTTCTTT
CDR3aa: CASSQAGIEAFF

j_gene: TRBJ2-5
v_gene: TRBV3-1
abundance: .
d_gene: .
CDR3nt: TGTGCCAGCAGCCATGGGGGCCAAGAGACCCAGTACTTC
CDR3aa: CASSHGGQETQYF

j_gene: TRBJ2-5
v_gene: TRBV5-4
abundance: many
d_gene: TRBD2
CDR3nt: TGTGCCAGCAGCTCGACTAGCGGGGGTTCCCAAGAGACCCAGTACTTC
CDR3aa: CASSSTSGGSQETQYF

j_gene: TRBJ1-1
v_gene: TRBV4-3
abundance: few
d_gene: .
CDR3nt: TGCGCCAGCAGCCAAGAAGGGGGGGCTGAAGCTTTCTTT
CDR3aa: CASSQEGGAEAFF

j_gene: TRBJ2-7
v_gene: TRBV20-1
abundance: many
d_gene: TRBD2
CDR3nt: TGCAGTGCTCCCGGACTAGCGGGGCACTACGAGCAGTACTTC
CDR3aa: CSAPGLAGHYEQYF

j_gene: TRBJ2-5
v_gene: TRBV9
abundance: .
d_gene: .
CDR3nt: TGTGCCAGCAGCGTTCATGGGGTACAAGAGACCCAGTACTTC
CDR3aa: CASSVHGVQETQYF

j_gene: TRBJ1-1
v_gene: TRBV7-9
abundance: many
d_gene: TRBD1
CDR3nt: TGTGCCAGCAGAAACGACAGGGCGAACACTGAAGCTTTCTTT
CDR3aa: CASRNDRANTEAFF

j_gene: TRBJ2-2
v_gene: TRBV5-4
abundance: few
d_gene: .
CDR3nt: TGTGCCAGCAGCACCAATGACAGAACTACCGGGGAGCTGTTTTTT
CDR3aa: CASSTNDRTTGELFF

j_gene: TRBJ1-1
v_gene: TRBV20-1
abundance: few
d_gene: .
CDR3nt: TGCAGTGCTAGATCGGGATTGAACACTGAAGCTTTCTTT
CDR3aa: CSARSGLNTEAFF

j_gene: TRBJ1-2
v_gene: TRBV25-1
abundance: .
d_gene: .
CDR3nt: TGTGCCAGCAGTGAATTGGGCAATAACTATGGCTACACCTTC
CDR3aa: CASSELGNNYGYTF

j_gene: TRBJ2-1
v_gene: TRBV7-2
abundance: few
d_gene: TRBD2
CDR3nt: TGTGCCAGCAGCTTAGAGGCTAGCGGGGGCCATGAGCAGTTCTTC
CDR3aa: CASSLEASGGHEQFF

j_gene: TRBJ1-6
v_gene: TRBV7-9
abundance: many
d_gene: .
CDR3nt: TGTGCCAGCAGCTTATCACAGTATAATTCACCCCTCCACTTT
CDR3aa: CASSLSQYNSPLHF

j_gene: TRBJ2-2
v_gene: TRBV4-2
abundance: few
d_gene: .
CDR3nt: TGTGCCAGCAGCTTATCTGCTAGGTCCACCGGGGAGCTGTTTTTT
CDR3aa: CASSLSARSTGELFF

j_gene: TRBJ1-3
v_gene: TRBV20-1
abundance: .
d_gene: .
CDR3nt: TGCGGTGGGCGGTCTGGAAACACCATATATTTT
CDR3aa: CGGRSGNTIYF

j_gene: TRBJ2-7
v_gene: TRBV7-2
abundance: few
d_gene: .
CDR3nt: TGTGCCAGCAGCTTACAGTCATCAGGGGTCTACGAGCAGTACTTC
CDR3aa: CASSLQSSGVYEQYF

j_gene: TRBJ1-3
v_gene: TRBV19
abundance: few
d_gene: TRBD1
CDR3nt: TGTGCCAGTAGTTCGGGACAGGGGAGCTCTGGAAACACCATATATTTT
CDR3aa: CASSSGQGSSGNTIYF

j_gene: TRBJ2-1
v_gene: TRBV4-1
abundance: few
d_gene: TRBD2
CDR3nt: TGCGCCAGCAGCCCCAGGCGGGGGGGCTACAGCTCCTACAATGAGCAGTTCTTC
CDR3aa: CASSPRRGGYSSYNEQFF

j_gene: TRBJ1-6
v_gene: TRBV5-6
abundance: many
d_gene: TRBD1
CDR3nt: TGTGCCAGCAGCCCTCGACAGGGTGGATCACCCCTCCACTTT
CDR3aa: CASSPRQGGSPLHF

j_gene: TRBJ2-3
v_gene: TRBV21-1
abundance: .
d_gene: .
CDR3nt: TGTGCCAGCAGCAAACAACCCCCTGAGGGGAAGTACACAGCTAGCACAGATACGCAGTATTTT
CDR3aa: CASSKQPPEGKYTASTDTQYF

j_gene: TRBJ2-3
v_gene: TRBV7-2
abundance: few
d_gene: TRBD2
CDR3nt: TGTGCCAGCAGCTTTAGCGGGTCTCGCACAGATACGCAGTATTTT
CDR3aa: CASSFSGSRTDTQYF

j_gene: TRBJ1-3
v_gene: TRBV7-8
abundance: .
d_gene: TRBD1
CDR3nt: TGTGCCAGCAGCCTTTATCCGGGACAGATCTCTGGAAACACCATATATTTT
CDR3aa: CASSLYPGQISGNTIYF

j_gene: TRBJ2-2
v_gene: TRBV7-6
abundance: many
d_gene: .
CDR3nt: TGTGCCAGCAGCTTTCCCTTGGGGGAGCTGTTTTTT
CDR3aa: CASSFPLGELFF

j_gene: TRBJ2-1
v_gene: TRBV7-8
abundance: few
d_gene: TRBD2
CDR3nt: TGTGCCAGCACGCTAGCGGGCAATGAGCAGTTCTTC
CDR3aa: CASTLAGNEQFF